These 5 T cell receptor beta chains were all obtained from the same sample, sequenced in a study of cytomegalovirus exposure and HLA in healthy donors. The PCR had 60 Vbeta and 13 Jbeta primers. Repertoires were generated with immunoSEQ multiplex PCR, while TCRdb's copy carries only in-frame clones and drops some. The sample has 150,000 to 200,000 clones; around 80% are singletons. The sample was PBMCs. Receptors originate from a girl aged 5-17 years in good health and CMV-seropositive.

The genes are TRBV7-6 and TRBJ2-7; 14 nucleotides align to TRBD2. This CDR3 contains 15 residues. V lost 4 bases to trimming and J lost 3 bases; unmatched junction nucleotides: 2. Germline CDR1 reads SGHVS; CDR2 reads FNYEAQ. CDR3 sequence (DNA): TGTGCCAGCAGCTCGGGACTAGCGGGAGTCTACGAGCAGTACTTC. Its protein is CASSSGLAGVYEQYF.

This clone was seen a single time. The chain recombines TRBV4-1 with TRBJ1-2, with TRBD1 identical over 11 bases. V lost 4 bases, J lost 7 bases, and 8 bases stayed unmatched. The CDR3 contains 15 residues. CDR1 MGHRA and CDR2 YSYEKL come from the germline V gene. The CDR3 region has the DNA TGCGCCAGCAGCCGAGTGACCGGGACAGGGGGTGGCTACACCTTC. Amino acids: CASSRVTGTGGGYTF.

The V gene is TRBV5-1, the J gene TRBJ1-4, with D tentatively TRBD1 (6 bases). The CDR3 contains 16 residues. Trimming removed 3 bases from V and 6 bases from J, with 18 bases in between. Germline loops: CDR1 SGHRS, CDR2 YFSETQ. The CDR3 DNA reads TGCGCCAGCAGCTCCGGGTACAGGGCATTAGATGAAAAACTGTTTTTT. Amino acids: CASSSGYRALDEKLFF.

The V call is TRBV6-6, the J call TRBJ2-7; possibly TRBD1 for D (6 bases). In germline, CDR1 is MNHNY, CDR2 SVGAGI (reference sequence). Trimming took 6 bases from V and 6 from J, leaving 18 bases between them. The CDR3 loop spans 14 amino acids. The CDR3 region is CASSLLQGQSEQYF. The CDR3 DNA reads TGTGCCAGCAGCCTGTTGCAGGGGCAGAGCGAGCAGTACTTC.

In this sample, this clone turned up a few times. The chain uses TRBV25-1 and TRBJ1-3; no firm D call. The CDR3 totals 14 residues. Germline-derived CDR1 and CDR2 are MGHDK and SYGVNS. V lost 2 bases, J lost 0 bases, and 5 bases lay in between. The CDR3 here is CASSEGSSGNTIYF. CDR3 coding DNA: TGTGCCAGCAGTGAAGGCAGCTCTGGAAACACCATATATTTT. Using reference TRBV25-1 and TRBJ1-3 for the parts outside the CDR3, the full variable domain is EADIYQTPRYLVIGTGKKITLECSQTMGHDKMYWYQQDPGMELHLIHYSYGVNSTEKGDLSSESTVSRIRTEHFPLTLESARPSHTSQYLCASSEGSSGNTIYFGEGSWLTVV.